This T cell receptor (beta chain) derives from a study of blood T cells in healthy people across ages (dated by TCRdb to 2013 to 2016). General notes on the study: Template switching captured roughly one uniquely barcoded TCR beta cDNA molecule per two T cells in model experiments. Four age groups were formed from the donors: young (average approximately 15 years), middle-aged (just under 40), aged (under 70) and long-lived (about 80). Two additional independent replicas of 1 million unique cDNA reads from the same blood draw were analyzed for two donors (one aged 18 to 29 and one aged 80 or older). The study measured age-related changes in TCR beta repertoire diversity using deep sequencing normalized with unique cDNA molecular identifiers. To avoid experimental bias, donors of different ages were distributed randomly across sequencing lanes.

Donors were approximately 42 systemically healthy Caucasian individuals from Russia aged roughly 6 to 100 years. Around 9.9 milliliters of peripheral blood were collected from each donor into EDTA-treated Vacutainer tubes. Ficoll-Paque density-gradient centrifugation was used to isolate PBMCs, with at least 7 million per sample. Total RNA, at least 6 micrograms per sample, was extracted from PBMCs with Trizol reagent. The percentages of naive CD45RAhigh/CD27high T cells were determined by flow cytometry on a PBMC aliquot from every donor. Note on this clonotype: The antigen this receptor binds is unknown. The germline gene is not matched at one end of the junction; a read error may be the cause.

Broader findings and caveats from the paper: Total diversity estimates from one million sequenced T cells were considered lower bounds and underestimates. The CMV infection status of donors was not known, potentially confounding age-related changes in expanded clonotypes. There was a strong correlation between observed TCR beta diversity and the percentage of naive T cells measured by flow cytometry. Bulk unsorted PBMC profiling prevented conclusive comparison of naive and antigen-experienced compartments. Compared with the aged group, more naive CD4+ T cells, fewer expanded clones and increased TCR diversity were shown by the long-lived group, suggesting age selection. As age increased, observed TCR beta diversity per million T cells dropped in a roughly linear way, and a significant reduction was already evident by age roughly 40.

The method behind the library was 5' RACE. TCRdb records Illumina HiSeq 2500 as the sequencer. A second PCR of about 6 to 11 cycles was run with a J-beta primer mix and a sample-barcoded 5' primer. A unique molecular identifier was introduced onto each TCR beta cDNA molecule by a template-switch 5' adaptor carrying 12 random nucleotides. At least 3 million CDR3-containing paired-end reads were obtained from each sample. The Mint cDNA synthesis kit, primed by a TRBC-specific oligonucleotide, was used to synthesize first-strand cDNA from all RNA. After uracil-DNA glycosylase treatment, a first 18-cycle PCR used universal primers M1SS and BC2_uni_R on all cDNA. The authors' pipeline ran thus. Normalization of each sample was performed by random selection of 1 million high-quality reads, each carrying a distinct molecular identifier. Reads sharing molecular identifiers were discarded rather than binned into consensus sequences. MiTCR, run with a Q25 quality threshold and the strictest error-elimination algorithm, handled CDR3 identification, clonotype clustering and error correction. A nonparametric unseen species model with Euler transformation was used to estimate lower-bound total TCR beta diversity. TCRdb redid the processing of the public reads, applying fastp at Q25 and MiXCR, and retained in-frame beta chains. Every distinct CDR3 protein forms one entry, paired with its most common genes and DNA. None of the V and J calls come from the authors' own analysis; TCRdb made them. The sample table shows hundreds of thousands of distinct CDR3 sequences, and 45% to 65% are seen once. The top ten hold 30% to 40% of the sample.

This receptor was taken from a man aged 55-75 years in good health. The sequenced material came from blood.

The nucleotide sequence is given as TGTGCCAGCAACTCCGGGGGTTGGCAAGGGACCCAGTACTTC. Its translation reads: CASNSGGWQGTQYF. Here the chain combines TRBV5-6 and TRBJ2-5; a weak D assignment points to TRBD2 (6 bases agree). Based on the germline V gene, the CDR1 and CDR2 sequences are SGHDT and YYEEEE. Its CDR3 holds 14 amino acids, cysteine through phenylalanine. Only the CDR3 part of the read is kept: 42 bases, read in frame from the first base.